The clone carrying this T cell receptor (beta chain) was found a few times. This sample was included in a study of blood T cell repertoires in COVID-19. In the source study's methods: Amplification from reference gene primers served as the basis for estimated nucleated cell counts. Libraries were prepared by immunoSEQ multiplex PCR; TCRdb keeps only in-frame clonotypes and omits some of them. For V, J and clone size, that table is used; D and trimming come from the DNA. The table has around 250,000 clones, 70% to 90% seen once. The CDR3 has 13 amino acids. V shed 0 bases and J shed 15 bases, with 12 bases lying between them. CDR1 LGHDT and CDR2 YNNKEL come from the germline V gene (reference sequence).

The genes are TRBV3-1 (or the pseudogene TRBV3-2) and TRBJ1-6; D remains unclear. This clonotype originated in a woman aged 50 to 60 who had recovered from COVID-19. Sample: PBMCs or T cells enriched from blood (not recorded which). Written as DNA, the CDR3 is TGTGCCAGCAGCCAAGATCGGGGTGGGGTCCTCCACTTT. This sequence encodes CASSQDRGGVLHF.